This TCR beta chain was retrieved from a study of cytomegalovirus exposure and HLA in healthy donors. As to this clone: Its specificity is not known.

13 Jbeta primers and 60 Vbeta primers were used for the PCR. Authors' analysis steps: There were about 80 million unique TCR beta chains by a later count, and around 10 million of them were shared. Sequencing used immunoSEQ multiplex PCR; TCRdb keeps in-frame clones, though not all of them. V, J and clone size were drawn from that table, and D and trimming were deduced from the DNA. The repertoire includes just over 150,000 clones, roughly 80% of them detected once, and roughly 2% sits in the top ten. Study-level points and caveats: According to an earlier analysis, most TCR beta V segments yielded productive rearrangements about 90% or about 30% of the time. Presence/absence analyses treated sequencing depth as roughly uniform across donors.

The germline V and J ends were trimmed by 3 bases and 5 bases, with 14 bases remaining between them. Germline V gene data show CDR1 as SGHTA and CDR2 as FQGNSA. CDR3 length equals 15 residues. The source is a female donor in good health and CMV-seronegative. The sequencing sample was made of PBMCs. The genes are TRBV7-2 and TRBJ2-1; weak D call: TRBD1 (6 bases). CDR3 sequence: CASSLDSGLNNEQFF. The CDR3 DNA sequence: TGTGCCAGCAGCTTGGACAGTGGTTTGAACAATGAGCAGTTCTTC.